A selection of T cell receptor beta chains follows, all from one sample in a study of CD8 T cells in ankylosing spondylitis. TCRdb re-called the 5' RACE reads through MiXCR, storing one row per CDR3 protein. The sample holds under 250,000 distinct CDR3 sequences, roughly 32% seen once. Sequencing was done on a sample of blood, either unsorted or a sorted T cell fraction (not recorded which). These receptors all stem from a male donor with ankylosing spondylitis or in good health (not recorded which). Each CDR3 is given without its conserved first and last residue. D genes are given only for firm matches. A row's size may be missing; if present it is once, few, many or a size class.

d_gene: -; j_gene: TRBJ1-2; v_gene: TRBV20-1; abundance: -; CDR3aa: SAPSTGNYGYT
d_gene: -; j_gene: TRBJ2-1; v_gene: TRBV6-2/TRBV6-3; abundance: -; CDR3aa: ASREEATGEQF
d_gene: TRBD2; j_gene: TRBJ2-5; v_gene: TRBV6-1; abundance: few; CDR3aa: ASGDSSGAQETQY
d_gene: -; j_gene: TRBJ1-5; v_gene: TRBV7-6; abundance: many; CDR3aa: ASSLGSDQPQH
d_gene: -; j_gene: TRBJ2-1; v_gene: TRBV20-1; abundance: few; CDR3aa: SARAQASRVHEQF
d_gene: -; j_gene: TRBJ1-1; v_gene: TRBV20-1; abundance: few; CDR3aa: SAKAFGDTEAF
d_gene: TRBD2; j_gene: TRBJ2-3; v_gene: TRBV2; abundance: -; CDR3aa: ASIERGIWDTQY
d_gene: TRBD1; j_gene: TRBJ1-6; v_gene: TRBV10-3; abundance: -; CDR3aa: AISESTGAPLH
d_gene: TRBD1; j_gene: TRBJ1-5; v_gene: TRBV9; abundance: -; CDR3aa: ASSVQGGPQPQH
d_gene: -; j_gene: TRBJ2-7; v_gene: TRBV7-8; abundance: few; CDR3aa: ASSPTREGEQY
d_gene: -; j_gene: TRBJ2-5; v_gene: TRBV20-1; abundance: -; CDR3aa: SAPEETQY
d_gene: -; j_gene: TRBJ2-1; v_gene: TRBV5-1; abundance: -; CDR3aa: ASSPGRDTMLNEQF
d_gene: -; j_gene: TRBJ1-2; v_gene: TRBV30; abundance: -; CDR3aa: AWSGGLSFGYT
d_gene: -; j_gene: TRBJ2-7; v_gene: TRBV29-1; abundance: -; CDR3aa: SVEGGPYEQY
d_gene: -; j_gene: TRBJ2-3; v_gene: TRBV29-1; abundance: few; CDR3aa: SVEEGTILTDTQY
d_gene: -; j_gene: TRBJ2-7; v_gene: TRBV6-5; abundance: -; CDR3aa: ASSYGSGETYEQY
d_gene: TRBD2; j_gene: TRBJ2-5; v_gene: TRBV10-3; abundance: -; CDR3aa: AISASGGAVETQY
d_gene: -; j_gene: TRBJ2-5; v_gene: TRBV9; abundance: -; CDR3aa: ASSVGRQETQY
d_gene: TRBD2; j_gene: TRBJ2-1; v_gene: TRBV28; abundance: -; CDR3aa: ASEAGGNNEQF
d_gene: TRBD2; j_gene: TRBJ2-7; v_gene: TRBV3-1; abundance: once; CDR3aa: ASSKYPPGTSGYEQY
d_gene: -; j_gene: TRBJ2-7; v_gene: TRBV10-3; abundance: -; CDR3aa: AALARVGGEQY
d_gene: -; j_gene: TRBJ2-7; v_gene: TRBV20-1; abundance: -; CDR3aa: SARPLRDSYEQY
d_gene: -; j_gene: TRBJ2-5; v_gene: TRBV5-1; abundance: -; CDR3aa: ASSDGYQETQY
d_gene: -; j_gene: TRBJ2-7; v_gene: TRBV27; abundance: -; CDR3aa: ASSFQVSSYEQY
d_gene: -; j_gene: TRBJ2-7; v_gene: TRBV29-1; abundance: few; CDR3aa: SVRSSRAPYEQY
d_gene: TRBD2; j_gene: TRBJ2-7; v_gene: TRBV29-1; abundance: -; CDR3aa: SAGTSGGPGGYEQY
d_gene: -; j_gene: TRBJ2-7; v_gene: TRBV29-1; abundance: many; CDR3aa: SVERGPYEQY
d_gene: -; j_gene: TRBJ2-3; v_gene: TRBV3-1; abundance: once; CDR3aa: ASSQWQGDTQY
d_gene: -; j_gene: TRBJ1-5; v_gene: TRBV20-1; abundance: -; CDR3aa: SAHRALNQPQH
d_gene: -; j_gene: TRBJ2-1; v_gene: TRBV5-1; abundance: -; CDR3aa: ASSSAGGPYNEQF
d_gene: TRBD1; j_gene: TRBJ1-6; v_gene: TRBV7-2; abundance: -; CDR3aa: ASSLRDRGRSPLH
d_gene: TRBD1; j_gene: TRBJ1-1; v_gene: TRBV29-1; abundance: few; CDR3aa: SVEATGVNTEAF
d_gene: -; j_gene: TRBJ2-1; v_gene: TRBV12-3/TRBV12-4; abundance: -; CDR3aa: ASSFRAGSSYNEQF
d_gene: TRBD2; j_gene: TRBJ2-7; v_gene: TRBV6-5; abundance: many; CDR3aa: ASSGGGYEQY
d_gene: -; j_gene: TRBJ1-5; v_gene: TRBV20-1; abundance: few; CDR3aa: SARKQGIPNQPQH
d_gene: -; j_gene: TRBJ2-7; v_gene: TRBV6-2/TRBV6-3; abundance: -; CDR3aa: ASRSQGYEQY
d_gene: -; j_gene: TRBJ2-7; v_gene: TRBV9; abundance: -; CDR3aa: ASSVADFRSEQY
d_gene: -; j_gene: TRBJ2-3; v_gene: TRBV10-3; abundance: many; CDR3aa: AISESRSSTDTQY
d_gene: -; j_gene: TRBJ2-3; v_gene: TRBV7-9; abundance: -; CDR3aa: ASSFQGTDTQY
d_gene: TRBD1; j_gene: TRBJ2-1; v_gene: TRBV12-3/TRBV12-4; abundance: few; CDR3aa: ASRTGQGNYNEQF
d_gene: -; j_gene: TRBJ2-3; v_gene: TRBV7-6; abundance: -; CDR3aa: ASSSTGLMDTQY
d_gene: -; j_gene: TRBJ2-3; v_gene: TRBV7-6; abundance: -; CDR3aa: ASSLARDRSNTDTQY
d_gene: -; j_gene: TRBJ2-5; v_gene: TRBV20-1; abundance: -; CDR3aa: SAKMGVGTQY
d_gene: -; j_gene: TRBJ1-2; v_gene: TRBV3-1; abundance: few; CDR3aa: ASSQGAPYGYT
d_gene: -; j_gene: TRBJ2-5; v_gene: TRBV29-1; abundance: -; CDR3aa: SVEKAGFQETQY
d_gene: -; j_gene: TRBJ2-7; v_gene: TRBV20-1; abundance: few; CDR3aa: SANPRVRSYEQY
d_gene: -; j_gene: TRBJ2-7; v_gene: TRBV12-3/TRBV12-4; abundance: few; CDR3aa: ASSDSPGGQY
d_gene: -; j_gene: TRBJ1-2; v_gene: TRBV20-1; abundance: few; CDR3aa: SASDSGVSYGYT
d_gene: -; j_gene: TRBJ1-4; v_gene: TRBV7-2; abundance: -; CDR3aa: ASSSPTVDEKLF
d_gene: -; j_gene: TRBJ1-1; v_gene: TRBV20-1; abundance: many; CDR3aa: SASQGYTEAF
d_gene: TRBD2; j_gene: TRBJ2-2; v_gene: TRBV5-6; abundance: -; CDR3aa: ASSWTSGGPTITGELF
d_gene: TRBD1; j_gene: TRBJ1-2; v_gene: TRBV6-5; abundance: -; CDR3aa: ASTGGDYGYT
d_gene: -; j_gene: TRBJ1-1; v_gene: TRBV11-1; abundance: few; CDR3aa: ASSSRPGQMDPEAMNTEAF
d_gene: -; j_gene: TRBJ2-7; v_gene: TRBV6-5; abundance: -; CDR3aa: ASSYQGGEQY
d_gene: -; j_gene: TRBJ2-6; v_gene: TRBV24-1; abundance: -; CDR3aa: ATSPGYGRWANVLT